This T cell receptor (beta chain) came from a study of response to subunit inactivated influenza vaccine. General observations from the study: After each seasonal influenza vaccination, few new T cells are recruited, the authors suggested.

Each CDR3 protein gets one entry after TCRdb re-called the RT-PCR reads with MiXCR. This sample has 650,000 to 800,000 distinct CDR3 sequences, with approximately 14% found just once. The CDR3 is made up of 14 amino acids. V gave up 5 bases and J gave up 7 bases; unmatched junction bases: 9. In germline, CDR1 is SEHNR, CDR2 FQNEAQ (reference sequence). About this clonotype itself: No antigen is known for it.

The gene calls are TRBV7-9 and TRBJ1-1, with TRBD1 identical over 8 bases. The origin of this receptor is a man aged 45-60 years who received an inactivated influenza vaccine. The material sequenced was PBMCs from blood, taken around two weeks before vaccination. CDR3 loop: CASSADRAGFEAFF. CDR3 nucleotide sequence: TGTGCCAGCAGCGCGGACAGGGCGGGTTTTGAAGCTTTCTTT.